This T cell receptor (beta chain) was documented in a study of T cells in Graves' hyperthyroidism and ophthalmopathy. Hyperthyroidism patients were newly diagnosed, had disease duration under 2 months, and were aged 18 to 65 years. From germline, CDR1 is MNHEY and CDR2 SVGAGI. Trimming took 3 bases from V and 3 from J, leaving 11 bases between them. This CDR3 comprises 15 residues. Concerning this clonotype itself: Its antigen is unknown.

The TCR beta CDR3 regions underwent amplification using RNA transcripts as the source. Researchers ran a first-round RT-PCR on the TCR CDR3 using the HTBI primer set. In TCRdb, the multiplex PCR reads were re-called with MiXCR into one record per CDR3 protein. The sample shows roughly 710,000 distinct CDR3 sequences, approximately 40% of them seen only once. General study points: Ophthalmopathy cases were set apart from stable hyperthyroidism by a 13 V-J model. The model's output predicted ophthalmopathy at a median of 6.5 months prior to onset.

The sequence came from a woman aged 40-49 years with Graves' hyperthyroidism. The chain uses TRBV6-5 and TRBJ2-2, with D unresolved. Sequencing was performed on blood. CDR3 loop: CASSYSRTYTGELFF. DNA of the CDR3: TGTGCCAGCAGTTATTCCAGAACCTACACCGGGGAGCTGTTTTTT.